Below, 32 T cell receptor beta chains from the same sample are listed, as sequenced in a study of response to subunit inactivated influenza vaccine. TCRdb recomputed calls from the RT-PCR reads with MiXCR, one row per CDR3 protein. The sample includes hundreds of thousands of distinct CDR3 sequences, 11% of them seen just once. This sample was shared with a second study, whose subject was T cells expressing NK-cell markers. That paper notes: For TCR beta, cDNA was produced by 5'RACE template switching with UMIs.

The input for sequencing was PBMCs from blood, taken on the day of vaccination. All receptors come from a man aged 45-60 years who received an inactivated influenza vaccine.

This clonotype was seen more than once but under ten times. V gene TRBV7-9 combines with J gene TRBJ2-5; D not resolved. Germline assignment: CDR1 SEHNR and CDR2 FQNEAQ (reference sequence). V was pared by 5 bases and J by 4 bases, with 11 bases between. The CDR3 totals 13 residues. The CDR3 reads CASSQLWRETQYF. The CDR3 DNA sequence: TGTGCCAGCAGCCAATTGTGGAGAGAGACCCAGTACTTC.

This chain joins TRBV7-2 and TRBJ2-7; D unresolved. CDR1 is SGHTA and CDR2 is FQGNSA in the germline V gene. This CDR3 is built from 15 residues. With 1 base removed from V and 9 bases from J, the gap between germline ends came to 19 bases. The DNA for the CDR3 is TGTGCCAGCAGCTTAGGTCCAGGATCCTCCCTCGGGCAGTACTTC. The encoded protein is CASSLGPGSSLGQYF.

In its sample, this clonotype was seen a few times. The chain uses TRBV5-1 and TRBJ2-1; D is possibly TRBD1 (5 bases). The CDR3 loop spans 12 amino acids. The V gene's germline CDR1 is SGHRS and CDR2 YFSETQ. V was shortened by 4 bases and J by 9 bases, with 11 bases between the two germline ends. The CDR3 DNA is TGCGCCAGCAGCGTGCAGGGCAGTGAGCAGTTCTTC. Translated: CASSVQGSEQFF.

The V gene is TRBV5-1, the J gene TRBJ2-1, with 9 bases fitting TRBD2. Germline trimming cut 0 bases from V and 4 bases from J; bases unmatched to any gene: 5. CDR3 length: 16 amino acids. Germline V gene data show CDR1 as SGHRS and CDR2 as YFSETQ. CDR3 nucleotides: TGCGCCAGCAGCTTGGCCTTAGCGGGGGATTACAATGAGCAGTTCTTC. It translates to CASSLALAGDYNEQFF.

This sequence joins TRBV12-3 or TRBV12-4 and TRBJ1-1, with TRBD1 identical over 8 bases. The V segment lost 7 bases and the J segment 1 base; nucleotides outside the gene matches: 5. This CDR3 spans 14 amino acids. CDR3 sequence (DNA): TGTGCCAGCAAGCCCACAGGGGGGAACACTGAAGCTTTCTTT. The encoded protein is CASKPTGGNTEAFF.

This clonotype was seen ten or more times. Here the CDR3 reads CASSLTPSTSGETQYF. CDR3 nucleotide sequence: TGTGCCAGCAGCTTAACTCCGTCGACTAGCGGAGAGACCCAGTACTTC. The chain combines TRBV7-6 with TRBJ2-5; the match to TRBD2 covers 9 bases. The V segment lost 2 bases and the J segment 4 bases; nucleotides outside the gene matches: 8. The CDR3 totals 16 residues. Germline V gene sequence: CDR1 SGHVS, CDR2 FNYEAQ.

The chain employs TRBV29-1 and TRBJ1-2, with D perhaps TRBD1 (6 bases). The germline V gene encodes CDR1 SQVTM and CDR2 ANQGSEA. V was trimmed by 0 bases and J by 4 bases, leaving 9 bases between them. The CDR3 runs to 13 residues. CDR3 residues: CSVEETGSYGYTF. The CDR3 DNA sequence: TGCAGCGTTGAAGAAACAGGGAGCTATGGCTACACCTTC.

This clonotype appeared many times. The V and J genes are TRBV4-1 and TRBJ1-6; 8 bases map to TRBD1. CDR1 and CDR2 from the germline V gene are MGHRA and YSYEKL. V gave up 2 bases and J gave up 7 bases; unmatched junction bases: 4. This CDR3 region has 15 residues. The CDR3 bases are TGCGCCAGCAGCCAACCGGACAGGGAGAATTCACCCCTCCACTTT. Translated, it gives CASSQPDRENSPLHF.

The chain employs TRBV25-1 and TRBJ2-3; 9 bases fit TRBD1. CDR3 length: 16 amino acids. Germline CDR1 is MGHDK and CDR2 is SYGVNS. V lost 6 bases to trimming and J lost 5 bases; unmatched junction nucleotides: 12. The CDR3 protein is CASSPTGGIGGDTQYF. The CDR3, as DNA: TGTGCCAGCAGCCCAACAGGGGGCATAGGCGGAGATACGCAGTATTTT.

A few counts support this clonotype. DNA for the CDR3: TGCAGCGCCCCGGGACCTAACTATGGCTACACCTTC. Its protein is CSAPGPNYGYTF. The genes are TRBV29-1 and TRBJ1-2; perhaps TRBD1 as D (5 bases). CDR1 is SQVTM and CDR2 is ANQGSEA in the germline V gene. The CDR3 has 12 residues. Between the trimmed V and J ends, which lost 7 bases and 0 bases, there was a span of 9 bases. Full variable domain (remainder filled in from reference TRBV29-1 and TRBJ1-2): SAVISQKPSRDICQRGTSLTIQCQVDSQVTMMFWYRQQPGQSLTLIATANQGSEATYESGFVIDKFPISRPNLTFSTLTVSNMSPEDSSIYLCSAPGPNYGYTFGSGTRLTVV.

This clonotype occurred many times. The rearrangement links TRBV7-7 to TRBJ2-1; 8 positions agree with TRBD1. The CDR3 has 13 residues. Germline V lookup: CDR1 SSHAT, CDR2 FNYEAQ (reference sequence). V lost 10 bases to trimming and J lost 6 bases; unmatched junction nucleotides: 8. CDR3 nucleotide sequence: TGTGCCACCAAGAACACAGGGGGCAATGAGCAGTTCTTC. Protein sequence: CATKNTGGNEQFF.

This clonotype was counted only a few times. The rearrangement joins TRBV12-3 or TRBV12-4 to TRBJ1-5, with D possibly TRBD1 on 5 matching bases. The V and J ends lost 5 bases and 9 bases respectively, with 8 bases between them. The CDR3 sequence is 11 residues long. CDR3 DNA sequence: TGTGCCAGCAGTCGCGGGGGGCCCCAGCATTTT. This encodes CASSRGGPQHF.

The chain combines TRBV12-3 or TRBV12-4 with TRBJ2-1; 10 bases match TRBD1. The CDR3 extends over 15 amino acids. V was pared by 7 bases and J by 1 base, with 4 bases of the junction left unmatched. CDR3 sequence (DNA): TGTGCCAGCACTCAGGACAGGGGGTCCTACAATGAGCAGTTCTTC. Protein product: CASTQDRGSYNEQFF.

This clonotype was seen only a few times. In DNA, the CDR3 is TGTGCCAGCAGCCTTCGAATGGGGCCTCTCGAGCAGTACTTC. This encodes CASSLRMGPLEQYF. The rearrangement links TRBV27 to TRBJ2-7, with D possibly TRBD1 on 5 matching bases. There are 14 residues in the CDR3. Per the germline V gene, CDR1 is MNHEY and CDR2 is SMNVEV (reference sequence). Trimming removed 6 bases from V and 6 bases from J, with 18 bases in between.

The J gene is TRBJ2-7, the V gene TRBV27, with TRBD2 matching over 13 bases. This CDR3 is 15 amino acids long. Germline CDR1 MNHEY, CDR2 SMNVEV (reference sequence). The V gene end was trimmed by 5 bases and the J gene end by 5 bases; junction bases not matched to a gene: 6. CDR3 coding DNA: TGTGCCAGCAGTCCGGGGACTAGCGGGAAGAACGAGCAGTACTTC. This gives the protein CASSPGTSGKNEQYF.

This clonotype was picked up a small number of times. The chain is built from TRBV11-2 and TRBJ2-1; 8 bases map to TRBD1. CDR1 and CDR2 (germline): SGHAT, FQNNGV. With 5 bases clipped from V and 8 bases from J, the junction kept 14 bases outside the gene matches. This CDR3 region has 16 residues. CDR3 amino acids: CASSLRQGMSGDEQFF. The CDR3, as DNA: TGTGCCAGCAGCCTCCGACAGGGGATGTCGGGAGATGAGCAGTTCTTC.

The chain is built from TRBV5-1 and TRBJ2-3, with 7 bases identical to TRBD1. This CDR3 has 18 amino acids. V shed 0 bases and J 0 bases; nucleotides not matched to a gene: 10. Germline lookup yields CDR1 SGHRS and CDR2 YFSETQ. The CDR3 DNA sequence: TGCGCCAGCAGCTTGGGAACGACAGGGATCCCAAGCACAGATACGCAGTATTTT. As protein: CASSLGTTGIPSTDTQYF.

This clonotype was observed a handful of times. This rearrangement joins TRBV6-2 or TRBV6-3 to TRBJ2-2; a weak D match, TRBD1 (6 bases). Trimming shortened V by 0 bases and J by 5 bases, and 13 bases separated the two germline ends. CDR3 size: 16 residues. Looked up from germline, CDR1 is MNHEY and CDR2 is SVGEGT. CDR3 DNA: TGTGCCAGCAGTTACTCGAAACAGGGCTGGACCGGGGAGCTGTTTTTT. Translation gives CASSYSKQGWTGELFF.

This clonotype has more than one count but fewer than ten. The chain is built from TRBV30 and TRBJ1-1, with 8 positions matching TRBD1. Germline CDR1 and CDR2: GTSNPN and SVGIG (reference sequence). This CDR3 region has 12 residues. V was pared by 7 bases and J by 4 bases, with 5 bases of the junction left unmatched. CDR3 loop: CALDRAGTEAFF. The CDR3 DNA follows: TGTGCCTTGGACAGGGCGGGCACTGAAGCTTTCTTT.

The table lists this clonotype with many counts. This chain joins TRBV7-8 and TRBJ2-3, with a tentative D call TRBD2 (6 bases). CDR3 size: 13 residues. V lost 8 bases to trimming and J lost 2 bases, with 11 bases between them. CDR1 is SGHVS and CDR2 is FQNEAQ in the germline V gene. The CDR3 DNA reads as TGTGCCAGCGGGGGGACTGTCACAGATACGCAGTATTTT. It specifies CASGGTVTDTQYF.

CDR3 DNA sequence: TGTGCCAGCAGTTACCCGCTAGCGGGAGTTTATGAGCAGTTCTTC. This gives the protein CASSYPLAGVYEQFF. This sequence joins TRBV28 and TRBJ2-1; 10 nucleotides match TRBD2. Germline V gene lookup returns CDR1 MDHEN and CDR2 SYDVKM. The CDR3 contains 15 residues. V dropped 4 bases and J dropped 8; count of bases not matched to a gene: 8.

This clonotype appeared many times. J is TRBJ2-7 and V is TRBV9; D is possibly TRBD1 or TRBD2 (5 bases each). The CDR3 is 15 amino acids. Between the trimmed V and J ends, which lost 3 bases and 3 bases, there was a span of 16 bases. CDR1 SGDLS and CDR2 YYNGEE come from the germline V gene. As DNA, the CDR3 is TGTGCCAGCAGCGCTCGTTCCGGGACCTACTACGAGCAGTACTTC. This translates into CASSARSGTYYEQYF.

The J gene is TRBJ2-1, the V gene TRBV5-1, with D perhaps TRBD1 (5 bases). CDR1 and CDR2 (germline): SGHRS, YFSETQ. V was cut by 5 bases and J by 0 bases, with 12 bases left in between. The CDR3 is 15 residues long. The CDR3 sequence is CASRLTVSSYNEQFF. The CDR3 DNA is TGCGCCAGCAGGTTGACAGTGAGCTCCTACAATGAGCAGTTCTTC.

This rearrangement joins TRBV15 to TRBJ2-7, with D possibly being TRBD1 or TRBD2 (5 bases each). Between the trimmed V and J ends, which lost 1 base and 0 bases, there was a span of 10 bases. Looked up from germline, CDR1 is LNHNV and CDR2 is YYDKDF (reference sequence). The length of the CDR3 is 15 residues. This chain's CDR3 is CATSRAGTLSYEQYF. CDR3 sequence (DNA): TGTGCCACCAGCAGAGCTGGGACGCTCTCCTACGAGCAGTACTTC.

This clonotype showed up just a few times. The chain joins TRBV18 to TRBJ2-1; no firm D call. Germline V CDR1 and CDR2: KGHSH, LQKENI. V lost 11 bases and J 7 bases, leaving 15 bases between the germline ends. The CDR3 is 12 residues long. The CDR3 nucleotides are TGTGCCTCACCTCCATCGGTAAATGAGCAGTTCTTC. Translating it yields CASPPSVNEQFF.

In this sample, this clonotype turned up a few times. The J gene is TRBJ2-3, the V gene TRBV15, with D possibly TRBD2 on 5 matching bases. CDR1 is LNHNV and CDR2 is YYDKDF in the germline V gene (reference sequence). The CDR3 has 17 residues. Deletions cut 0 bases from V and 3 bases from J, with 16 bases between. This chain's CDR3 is CATSRDWPQTRTDTQYF. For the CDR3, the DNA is TGTGCCACCAGCAGAGATTGGCCCCAAACTAGAACAGATACGCAGTATTTT.

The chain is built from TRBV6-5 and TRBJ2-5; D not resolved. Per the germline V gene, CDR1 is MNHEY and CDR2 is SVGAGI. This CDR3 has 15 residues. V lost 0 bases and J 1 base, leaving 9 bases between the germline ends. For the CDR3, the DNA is TGTGCCAGCAGTTACTCTTCCACACCCCAAGAGACCCAGTACTTC. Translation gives CASSYSSTPQETQYF.

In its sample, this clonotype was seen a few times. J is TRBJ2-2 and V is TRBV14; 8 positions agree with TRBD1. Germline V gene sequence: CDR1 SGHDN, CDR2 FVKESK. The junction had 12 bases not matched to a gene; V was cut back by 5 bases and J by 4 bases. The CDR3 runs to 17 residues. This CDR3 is CASSSSFRGRLTGELFF. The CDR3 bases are TGTGCCAGCAGCTCATCCTTCAGGGGGCGACTCACCGGGGAGCTGTTTTTT.

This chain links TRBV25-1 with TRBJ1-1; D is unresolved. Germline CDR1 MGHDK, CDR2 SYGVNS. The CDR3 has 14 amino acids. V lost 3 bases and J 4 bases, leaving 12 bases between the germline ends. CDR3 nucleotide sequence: TGTGCCAGCAGTGATGTACGGGGAAGCACTGAAGCTTTCTTT. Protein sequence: CASSDVRGSTEAFF.

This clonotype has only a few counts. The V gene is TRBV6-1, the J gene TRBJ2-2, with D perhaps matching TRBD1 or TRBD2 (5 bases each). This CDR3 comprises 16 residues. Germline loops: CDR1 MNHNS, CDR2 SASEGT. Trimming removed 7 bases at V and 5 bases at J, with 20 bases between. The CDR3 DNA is TGTGCCAGCACCACGGGTGGGGCAGGGACGACCGGGGAGCTGTTTTTT. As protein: CASTTGGAGTTGELFF.

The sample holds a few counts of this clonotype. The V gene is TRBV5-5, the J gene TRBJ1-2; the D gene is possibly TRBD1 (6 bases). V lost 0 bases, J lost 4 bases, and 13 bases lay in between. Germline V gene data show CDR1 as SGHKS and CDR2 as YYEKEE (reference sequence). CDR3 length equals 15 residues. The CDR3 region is CASSLGVQGPYGYTF. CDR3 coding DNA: TGTGCCAGCAGCTTGGGGGTCCAGGGGCCCTATGGCTACACCTTC.

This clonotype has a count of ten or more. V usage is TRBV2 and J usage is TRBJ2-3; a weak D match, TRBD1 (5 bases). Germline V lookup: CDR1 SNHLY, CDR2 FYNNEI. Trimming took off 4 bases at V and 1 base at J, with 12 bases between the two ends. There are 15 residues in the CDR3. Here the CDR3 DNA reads TGTGCCAGCAGTGGGTGGGTAGGGGGCACAGATACGCAGTATTTT. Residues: CASSGWVGGTDTQYF.